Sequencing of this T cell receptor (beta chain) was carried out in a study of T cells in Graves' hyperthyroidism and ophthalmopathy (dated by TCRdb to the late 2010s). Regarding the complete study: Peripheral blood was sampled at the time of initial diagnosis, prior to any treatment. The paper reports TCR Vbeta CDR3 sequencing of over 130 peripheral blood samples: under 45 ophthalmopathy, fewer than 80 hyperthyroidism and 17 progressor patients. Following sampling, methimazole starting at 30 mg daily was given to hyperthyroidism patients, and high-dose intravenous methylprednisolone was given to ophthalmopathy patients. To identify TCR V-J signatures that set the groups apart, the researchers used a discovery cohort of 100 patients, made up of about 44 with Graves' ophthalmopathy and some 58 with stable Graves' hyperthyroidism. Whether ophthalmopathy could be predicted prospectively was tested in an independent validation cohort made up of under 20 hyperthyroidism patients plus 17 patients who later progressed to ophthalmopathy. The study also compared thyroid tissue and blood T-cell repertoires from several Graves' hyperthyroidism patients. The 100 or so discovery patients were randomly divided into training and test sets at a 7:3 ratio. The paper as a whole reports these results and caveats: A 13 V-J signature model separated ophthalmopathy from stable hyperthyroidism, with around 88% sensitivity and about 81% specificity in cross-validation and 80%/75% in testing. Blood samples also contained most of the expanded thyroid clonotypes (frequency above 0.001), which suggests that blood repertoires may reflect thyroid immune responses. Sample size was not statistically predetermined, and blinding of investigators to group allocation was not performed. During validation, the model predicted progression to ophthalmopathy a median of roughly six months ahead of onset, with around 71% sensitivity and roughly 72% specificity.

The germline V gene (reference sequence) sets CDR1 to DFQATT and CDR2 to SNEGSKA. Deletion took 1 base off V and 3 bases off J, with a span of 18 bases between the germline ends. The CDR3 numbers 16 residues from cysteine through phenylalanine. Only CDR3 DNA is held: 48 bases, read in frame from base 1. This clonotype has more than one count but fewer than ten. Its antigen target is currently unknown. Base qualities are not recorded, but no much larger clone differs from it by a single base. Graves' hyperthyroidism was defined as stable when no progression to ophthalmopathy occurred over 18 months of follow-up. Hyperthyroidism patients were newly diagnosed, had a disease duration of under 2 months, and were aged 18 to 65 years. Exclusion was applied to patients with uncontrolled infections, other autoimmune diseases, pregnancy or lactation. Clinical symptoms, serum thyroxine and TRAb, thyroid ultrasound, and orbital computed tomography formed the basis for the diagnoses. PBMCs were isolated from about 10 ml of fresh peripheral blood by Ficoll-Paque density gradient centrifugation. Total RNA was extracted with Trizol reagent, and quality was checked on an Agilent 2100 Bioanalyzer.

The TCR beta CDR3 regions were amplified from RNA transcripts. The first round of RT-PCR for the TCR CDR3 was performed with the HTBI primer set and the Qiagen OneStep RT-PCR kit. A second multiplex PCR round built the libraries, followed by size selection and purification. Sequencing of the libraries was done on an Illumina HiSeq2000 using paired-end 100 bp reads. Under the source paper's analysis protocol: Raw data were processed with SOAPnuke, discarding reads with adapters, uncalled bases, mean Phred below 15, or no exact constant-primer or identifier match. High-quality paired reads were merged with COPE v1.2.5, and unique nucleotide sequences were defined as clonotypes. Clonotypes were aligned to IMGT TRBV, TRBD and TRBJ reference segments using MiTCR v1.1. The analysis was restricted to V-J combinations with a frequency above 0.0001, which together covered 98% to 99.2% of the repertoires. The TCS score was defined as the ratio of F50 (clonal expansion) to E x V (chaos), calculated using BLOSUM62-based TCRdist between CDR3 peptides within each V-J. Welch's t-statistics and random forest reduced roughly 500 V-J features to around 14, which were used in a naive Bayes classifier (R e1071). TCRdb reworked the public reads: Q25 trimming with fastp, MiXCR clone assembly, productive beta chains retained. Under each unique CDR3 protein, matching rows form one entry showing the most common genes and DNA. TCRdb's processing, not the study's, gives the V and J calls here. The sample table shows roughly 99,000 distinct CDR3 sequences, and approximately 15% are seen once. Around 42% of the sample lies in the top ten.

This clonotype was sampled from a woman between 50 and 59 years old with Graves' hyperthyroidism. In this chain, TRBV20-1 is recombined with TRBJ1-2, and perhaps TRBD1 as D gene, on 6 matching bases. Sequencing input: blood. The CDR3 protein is CSARVREGRGDYGYTF. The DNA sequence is TGCAGTGCTAGAGTCCGCGAGGGCAGGGGCGACTATGGCTACACCTTC.